Below are 25 T cell receptor beta chains sequenced from a single sample in a study of blood T cell repertoires in COVID-19. The data were produced by immunoSEQ multiplex PCR, yet TCRdb's version contains in-frame clones alone and is incomplete. The table records approximately 160,000 clones, about 92% of them present only once. Sequenced: peripheral blood. The receptors originated from a woman aged 55-70 years with COVID-19, enrolled during active disease.

The chain carries TRBV6-6 and TRBJ1-3, with TRBD1 identical over 7 bases. CDR1 and CDR2 (germline): MNHNY, SVGAGI (reference sequence). Trimming cost V 0 bases and J 2 bases; bases outside gene matches: 4. The CDR3 is made up of 16 amino acids. Here the CDR3 reads CASSYSGQDPGNTIYF. The CDR3 DNA is TGTGCCAGCAGTTACTCCGGACAGGATCCTGGAAACACCATATATTTT.

The sample holds one count of this clone. The CDR3: CASSPVGGVQETQYF. CDR3 coding DNA: TGTGCCAGCTCACCAGTGGGGGGGGTCCAAGAGACCCAGTACTTC. The chain couples TRBV18 to TRBJ2-5; 7 bases line up with TRBD2. Trimming cost V 2 bases and J 1 base; bases outside gene matches: 4. CDR1 KGHSH and CDR2 LQKENI come from the germline V gene. The CDR3 length is 15 residues.

The chain combines TRBV18 with TRBJ1-3; D call uncertain. The CDR3 has 16 residues. V was cut by 3 bases and J by 0 bases, with 12 bases left in between. Germline CDR1 is KGHSH and CDR2 is LQKENI. CDR3 sequence: CASSPSPSASGNTIYF. The CDR3 DNA reads as TGTGCCAGCTCACCGTCCCCCAGTGCCTCTGGAAACACCATATATTTT.

The chain joins TRBV7-9 to TRBJ2-1; D might be TRBD2 (5 bases). The germline V and J ends were trimmed by 5 bases and 0 bases, with 11 bases remaining between them. CDR3 size: 15 residues. Germline V gene data show CDR1 as SEHNR and CDR2 as FQNEAQ (reference sequence). The CDR3, as DNA: TGTGCCAGCAGCACAACTAGGTTCTCCTACAATGAGCAGTTCTTC. It translates to CASSTTRFSYNEQFF.

The CDR3 DNA is TGCGCCAGCAGCCAAGATCGGTCCCCCTACTACGAGCAGTACTTC. This codes for CASSQDRSPYYEQYF. The chain couples TRBV4-1 to TRBJ2-7; D remains unclear. The CDR3 spans 15 residues. CDR1 MGHRA and CDR2 YSYEKL come from the germline V gene. V lost 0 bases and J lost 3, with 12 bases in between.

CDR3 nucleotides: TGTGCCAGCAGGCTGGACAGGGGGCAGGGTGAAAAACTGTTTTTT. Amino acids: CASRLDRGQGEKLFF. The gene calls are TRBV6-5 and TRBJ1-4; TRBD1 matches 11 bases. Trimming at V came to 6 bases and at J to 7 bases, leaving 7 bases not matched to a gene. The CDR3 extends over 15 amino acids. The germline gives CDR1 MNHEY, CDR2 SVGAGI.

The V gene is TRBV6-2 or TRBV6-3, the J gene TRBJ2-2, with 7 bases identical to TRBD2. Germline V CDR1 and CDR2: MNHEY, SVGEGT. The CDR3 length is 16 residues. The V gene end was trimmed by 2 bases and the J gene end by 7 bases; junction bases not matched to a gene: 10. CDR3 sequence: CASSYPGQRGSGELFF. The CDR3 DNA is TGTGCCAGCAGTTACCCCGGTCAGCGGGGCAGCGGGGAGCTGTTTTTT.

The rearrangement links TRBV19 to TRBJ1-2, with 9 bases aligning to TRBD1. This CDR3 contains 12 residues. V shed 3 bases, J shed 8 bases, and the junction held 1 base outside the gene matches. Per germline, CDR1 LNHDA and CDR2 SQIVND (reference sequence). In DNA, the CDR3 is TGTGCCAGTAGTATGGGACAGGGAGGCTACACCTTC. Protein: CASSMGQGGYTF.

CDR3 nucleotide sequence: TGTGCCAGCAGTTTATCGGGGACAGGGTACTATGGCTACACCTTC. Translated, it gives CASSLSGTGYYGYTF. V is TRBV27 and J is TRBJ1-2, with 9 bases identical to TRBD1. The CDR3 extends over 15 amino acids. The V segment lost 0 bases and the J segment 3 bases; nucleotides outside the gene matches: 2. The germline CDR1 and CDR2 sequences are MNHEY and SMNVEV (reference sequence).

V is TRBV5-5 and J is TRBJ2-7; D is uncertain. V was shortened by 4 bases and J by 3 bases, with 11 bases between the two germline ends. CDR1 and CDR2 (germline): SGHKS, YYEKEE (reference sequence). The CDR3 runs to 13 residues. CDR3 sequence: CASSMTANYEQYF. The CDR3 DNA is TGTGCCAGCAGCATGACTGCTAACTACGAGCAGTACTTC.

The chain joins TRBV18 to TRBJ1-5, with D unclear. The CDR3 covers 14 residues. CDR1 and CDR2 from the germline V gene are KGHSH and LQKENI. V lost 2 bases, J lost 14 bases, and 19 bases lay in between. The CDR3 coding sequence is TGTGCCAGCTCACCAGGTGGCCTGAGGGCCGCAGAGCATTTT. Protein sequence: CASSPGGLRAAEHF.

The rearrangement uses TRBV19 and TRBJ1-6, with D unclear. Per germline, CDR1 LNHDA and CDR2 SQIVND (reference sequence). The germline V and J ends were trimmed by 5 bases and 5 bases, with 7 bases remaining between them. CDR3 size: 13 residues. The CDR3 nucleotides are TGTGCCAGTAGTGTTGGCAATAATTCACCCCTCCACTTT. It specifies CASSVGNNSPLHF. Full variable domain (outside the CDR3, taken from reference TRBV19 and TRBJ1-6): DGGITQSPKYLFRKEGQNVTLSCEQNLNHDAMYWYRQDPGQGLRLIYYSQIVNDFQKGDIAEGYSVSREKKESFPLTVTSAQKNPTAFYLCASSVGNNSPLHFGNGTRLTVT.

This clone was detected once. The CDR3 DNA sequence: TGTGCCAGCAGTTCACCAGGTGACTCCTACGAGCAGTACTTC. It yields the protein CASSSPGDSYEQYF. J is TRBJ2-7 and V is TRBV6-5; D unclear. Trimming removed 4 bases at V and 0 bases at J, with 10 bases between. This CDR3 is built from 14 residues. Germline loops: CDR1 MNHEY, CDR2 SVGAGI.

The chain links TRBV11-3 to TRBJ2-1; TRBD1 aligns across 7 bases. The CDR3 covers 14 residues. J gave up 12 bases and V 0 bases, and 8 bases lay outside the gene matches. From germline, CDR1 is SGHNT and CDR2 YENEEA. CDR3: CASSLDSDREVQFF. The CDR3 nucleotides read TGTGCCAGCAGCTTAGATTCAGACAGGGAAGTGCAGTTCTTC.

This clone was seen a few times. One junction end disagrees with the germline gene, perhaps due to a read error. The chain is built from TRBV6-2 or TRBV6-3 and TRBJ1-6, with D maybe TRBD1 (5 bases). The CDR3 sequence is 19 residues long. Germline V lookup: CDR1 MNHEY, CDR2 SVGEGT. The CDR3 region is CASSHSTSYRTVYNSPLHF. DNA for the CDR3: TGTGCCAGCAGTCACTCGACGTCATACAGGACCGTTTATAATTCACCCCTCCACTTT.

This chain joins TRBV15 and TRBJ2-5; 11 bases line up with TRBD2. This CDR3 is built from 16 residues. Germline loops: CDR1 LNHNV, CDR2 YYDKDF (reference sequence). The J segment lost 5 bases and the V segment lost 1 base, leaving 6 bases of the junction unmatched. The CDR3 nucleotides are TGTGCCACCAGCAGAGGTAGCGGGGGGGAGAGGGAGACCCAGTACTTC. Translated, it gives CATSRGSGGERETQYF.

The chain employs TRBV9 and TRBJ2-5, with D maybe TRBD1 (5 bases). With 0 bases removed from V and 1 base from J, the gap between germline ends came to 13 bases. Germline-derived CDR1 and CDR2 are SGDLS and YYNGEE. The CDR3 totals 16 residues. The CDR3 DNA is TGTGCCAGCAGCGTAGGGGGCCAGCCGGTCCAAGAGACCCAGTACTTC. It translates to CASSVGGQPVQETQYF.

The chain joins TRBV7-8 to TRBJ2-1; D is perhaps TRBD2 (6 bases). V lost 1 base and J 0 bases, leaving 25 bases between the germline ends. Germline CDR1 reads SGHVS; CDR2 reads FQNEAQ. The CDR3 is 21 residues long. The CDR3 sequence: CASSLGGGGFFSPSSYNEQFF. The CDR3 DNA reads as TGTGCCAGCAGCTTAGGAGGTGGGGGGTTTTTTTCTCCAAGCTCCTACAATGAGCAGTTCTTC. Full variable domain (missing parts from reference TRBV7-8 and TRBJ2-1): GAGVSQSPRYKVAKRGQDVALRCDPISGHVSLFWYQQALGQGPEFLTYFQNEAQLDKSGLPSDRFFAERPEGSVSTLKIQRTQQEDSAVYLCASSLGGGGFFSPSSYNEQFFGPGTRLTVL.

This clone has just one count. This rearrangement joins TRBV7-6 to TRBJ2-3; TRBD2 agrees at 11 bases. The V segment lost 2 bases and the J segment 7 bases; nucleotides outside the gene matches: 8. CDR3 length: 16 residues. The germline V gene encodes CDR1 SGHVS and CDR2 FNYEAQ. The CDR3 loop reads CASSLMDSGGVHTQYF. Written as DNA, the CDR3 is TGTGCCAGCAGCTTAATGGATAGCGGGGGGGTGCATACGCAGTATTTT.

The rearrangement links TRBV7-9 to TRBJ1-2, with 11 bases matching TRBD1. V gave up 0 bases and J gave up 8 bases; unmatched junction bases: 5. CDR3 size: 15 residues. Germline assignment: CDR1 SEHNR and CDR2 FQNEAQ (reference sequence). The CDR3 nucleotides are TGTGCCAGCAGCTTAGCCGGACAGGGGGCTGGCGGCTACACCTTC. Its translation: CASSLAGQGAGGYTF. Based on the CDR3 plus reference TRBV7-9 and TRBJ1-2, the full variable domain is DTGVSQNPRHKITKRGQNVTFRCDPISEHNRLYWYRQTLGQGPEFLTYFQNEAQLEKSRLLSDRFSAERPKGSFSTLEIQRTEQGDSAMYLCASSLAGQGAGGYTFGSGTRLTVV.

The rearrangement uses TRBV18 and TRBJ1-4, with D possibly matching TRBD1 (5 bases). This CDR3 is built from 18 residues. V shed 3 bases and J shed 8 bases, with 25 bases lying between them. Germline CDR1 and CDR2: KGHSH and LQKENI. CDR3 protein: CASSPRGHSGRGVEKLFF. CDR3 nucleotide sequence: TGTGCCAGCTCACCGCGTGGACATTCAGGGAGGGGCGTCGAAAAACTGTTTTTT.

J is TRBJ1-1 and V is TRBV27, with D perhaps TRBD1 (6 bases). The CDR3 runs 14 residues. Germline-derived CDR1 and CDR2 are MNHEY and SMNVEV (reference sequence). V dropped 5 bases and J dropped 1 base, with 11 bases sitting between them. The CDR3 here is CASSPAQGNTEAFF. DNA for the CDR3: TGTGCCAGCAGTCCTGCACAGGGGAACACTGAAGCTTTCTTT.

The genes are TRBV7-3 and TRBJ2-3, with D tentatively TRBD1 (6 bases). The V gene's germline CDR1 is SGHTA and CDR2 FQGTGA. This CDR3 has 15 amino acids. Between the trimmed V and J ends, which lost 8 bases and 2 bases, there was a span of 17 bases. This CDR3 reads CASARQGSDTDTQYF. The CDR3 coding sequence is TGTGCCAGCGCTAGGCAGGGGTCTGACACAGATACGCAGTATTTT.

The chain has TRBV2 and TRBJ1-1; 7 bases agree with TRBD1. The CDR3 length is 14 residues. The junction had 7 bases not matched to a gene; V was cut back by 4 bases and J by 5 bases. The germline gives CDR1 SNHLY, CDR2 FYNNEI. The CDR3 DNA reads TGTGCCAGCAGTGGACAGGGTTTATTGACTGAAGCTTTCTTT. As protein: CASSGQGLLTEAFF. The full variable domain, with the rest looked up from reference TRBV2 and TRBJ1-1, is EPEVTQTPSHQVTQMGQEVILRCVPISNHLYFYWYRQILGQKVEFLVSFYNNEISEKSEIFDDQFSVERPDGSNFTLKIRSTKLEDSAMYFCASSGQGLLTEAFFGQGTRLTVV.

V is TRBV5-6 and J is TRBJ1-4; 9 positions match TRBD1. Unmatched junction bases numbered 8, after V lost 4 bases and J lost 7 bases. Germline assignment: CDR1 SGHDT and CDR2 YYEEEE. CDR3 size: 15 residues. In DNA form, the CDR3 reads TGTGCCAGCAGCCCCAACAGGGGGCGGCTTGAAAAACTGTTTTTT. Amino acid sequence: CASSPNRGRLEKLFF.